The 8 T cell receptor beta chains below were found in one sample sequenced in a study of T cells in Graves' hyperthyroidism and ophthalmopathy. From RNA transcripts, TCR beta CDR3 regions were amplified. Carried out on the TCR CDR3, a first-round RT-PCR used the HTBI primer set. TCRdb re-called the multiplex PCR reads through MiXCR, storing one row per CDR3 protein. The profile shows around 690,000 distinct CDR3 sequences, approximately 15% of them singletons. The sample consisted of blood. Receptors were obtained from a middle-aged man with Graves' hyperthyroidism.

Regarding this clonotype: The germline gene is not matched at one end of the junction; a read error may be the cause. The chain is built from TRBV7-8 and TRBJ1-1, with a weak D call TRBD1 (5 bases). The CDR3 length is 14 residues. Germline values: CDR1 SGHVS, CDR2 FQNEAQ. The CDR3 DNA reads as TGTGCCGGCAGCAAACAGGTATTGGGCACTGAAGCTTTCTTT. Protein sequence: CAGSKQVLGTEAFF.

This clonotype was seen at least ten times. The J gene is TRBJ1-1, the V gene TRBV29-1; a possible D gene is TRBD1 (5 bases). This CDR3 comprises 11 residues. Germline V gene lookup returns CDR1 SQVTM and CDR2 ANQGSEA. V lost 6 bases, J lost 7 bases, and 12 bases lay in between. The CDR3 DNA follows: TGCAGCGTGAGGCCTCAGGGTGAAGCTTTCTTT. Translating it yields CSVRPQGEAFF.

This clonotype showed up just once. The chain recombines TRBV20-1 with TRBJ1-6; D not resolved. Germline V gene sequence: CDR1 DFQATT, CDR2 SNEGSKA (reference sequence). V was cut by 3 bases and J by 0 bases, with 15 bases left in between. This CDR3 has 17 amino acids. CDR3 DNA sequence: TGCAGTGCTAGGCCAGCGACTTCGAGCTCCTATAATTCACCCCTCCACTTT. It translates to CSARPATSSSYNSPLHF.

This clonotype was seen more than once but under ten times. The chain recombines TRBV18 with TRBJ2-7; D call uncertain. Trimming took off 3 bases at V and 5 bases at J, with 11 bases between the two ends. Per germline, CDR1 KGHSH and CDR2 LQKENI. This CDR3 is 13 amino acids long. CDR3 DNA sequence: TGTGCCAGCTCACCCCTGCAGAGCGACGAGCAGTACTTC. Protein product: CASSPLQSDEQYF.

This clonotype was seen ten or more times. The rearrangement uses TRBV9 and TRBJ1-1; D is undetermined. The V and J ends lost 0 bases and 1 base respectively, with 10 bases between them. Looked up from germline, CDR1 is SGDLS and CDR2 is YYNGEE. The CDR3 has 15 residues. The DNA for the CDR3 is TGTGCCAGCAGCGTAGGGACGGATTGGAACACTGAAGCTTTCTTT. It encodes CASSVGTDWNTEAFF.

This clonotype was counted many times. The CDR3 protein is CASSLPGHYEQYF. The CDR3 coding sequence is TGTGCCAGCAGTTTACCGGGACACTACGAGCAGTACTTC. This chain uses TRBV28 with TRBJ2-7, with D maybe TRBD1 (6 bases). V lost 2 bases and J 3 bases, leaving 8 bases between the germline ends. This CDR3 is 13 amino acids long. Germline V gene sequence: CDR1 MDHEN, CDR2 SYDVKM.

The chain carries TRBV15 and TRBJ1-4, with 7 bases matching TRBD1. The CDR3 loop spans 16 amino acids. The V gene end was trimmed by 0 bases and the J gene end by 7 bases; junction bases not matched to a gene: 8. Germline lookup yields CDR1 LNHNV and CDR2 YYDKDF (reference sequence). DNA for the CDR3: TGTGCCACCAGCAGAGATCGGGCAGGGGGGGGTGAAAAACTGTTTTTT. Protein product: CATSRDRAGGGEKLFF.

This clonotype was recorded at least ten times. CDR3 bases: TGTGCCAGTAGTATCACAGGGGTGAACACTGAAGCTTTCTTT. Translation: CASSITGVNTEAFF. The chain carries TRBV19 and TRBJ1-1; TRBD1 aligns across 7 bases. The CDR3 length is 14 residues. The ends lost 3 bases at V and 0 bases at J; junction bases unmatched: 1. Germline loops: CDR1 LNHDA, CDR2 SQIVND (reference sequence).